Sequencing of this T cell receptor beta chain was carried out in a study of blood T cells in healthy people across ages. No fewer than 5.5 micrograms of total RNA were isolated from every sample. Germline CDR1 reads MNHEY; CDR2 reads SVGEGT. Trimming left V 2 bases short and J 4 bases short, with 11 bases between. CDR3 size: 14 residues. A second PCR, run for about 7 to 11 cycles, used a sample-barcoded 5' primer plus a J-beta primer mix. Each CDR3 protein is one row after TCRdb ran MiXCR on the 5' RACE reads. This sample has more than 1,400,000 distinct CDR3 sequences, with around 39% found just once.

The genes are TRBV6-2 or TRBV6-3 and TRBJ1-1; TRBD1 is a possible D gene (5 bases). This sequence originates from a woman aged 18-30 years in good health. The sample comprised blood. This chain's CDR3 is CASSYPGWGTEAFF. The DNA for the CDR3 is TGTGCCAGCAGTTACCCAGGGTGGGGCACTGAAGCTTTCTTT.